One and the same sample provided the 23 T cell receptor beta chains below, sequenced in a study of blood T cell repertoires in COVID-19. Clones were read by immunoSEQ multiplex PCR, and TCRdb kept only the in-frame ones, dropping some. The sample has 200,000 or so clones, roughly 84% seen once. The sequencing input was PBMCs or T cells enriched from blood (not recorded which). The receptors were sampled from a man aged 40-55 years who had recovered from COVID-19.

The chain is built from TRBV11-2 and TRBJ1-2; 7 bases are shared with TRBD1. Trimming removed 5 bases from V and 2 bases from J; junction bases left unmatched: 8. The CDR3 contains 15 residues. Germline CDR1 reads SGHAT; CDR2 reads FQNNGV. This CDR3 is CASSTHRGMNYGYTF. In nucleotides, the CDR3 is TGTGCCAGCAGCACACACAGGGGAATGAACTATGGCTACACCTTC. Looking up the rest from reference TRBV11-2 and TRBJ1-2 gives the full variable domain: EAGVAQSPRYKIIEKRQSVAFWCNPISGHATLYWYQQILGQGPKLLIQFQNNGVVDDSQLPKDRFSAERLKGVDSTLKIQPAKLEDSAVYLCASSTHRGMNYGYTFGSGTRLTVV.

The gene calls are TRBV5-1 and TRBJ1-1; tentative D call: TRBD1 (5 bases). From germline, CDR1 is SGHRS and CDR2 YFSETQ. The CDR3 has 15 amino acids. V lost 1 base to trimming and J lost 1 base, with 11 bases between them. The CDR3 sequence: CASSLSRVQNTEAFF. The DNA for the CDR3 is TGCGCCAGCAGCTTGTCCAGGGTTCAGAACACTGAAGCTTTCTTT. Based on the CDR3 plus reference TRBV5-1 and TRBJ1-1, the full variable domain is KAGVTQTPRYLIKTRGQQVTLSCSPISGHRSVSWYQQTPGQGLQFLFEYFSETQRNKGNFPGRFSGRQFSNSRSEMNVSTLELGDSALYLCASSLSRVQNTEAFFGQGTRLTVV.

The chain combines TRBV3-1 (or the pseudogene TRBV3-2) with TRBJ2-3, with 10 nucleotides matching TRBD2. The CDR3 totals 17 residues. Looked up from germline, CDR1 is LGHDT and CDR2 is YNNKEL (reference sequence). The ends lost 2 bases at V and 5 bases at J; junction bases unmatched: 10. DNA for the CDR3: TGTGCCAGCAGCCAACGTCCACGGGCTAGCGGGAGAGATACGCAGTATTTT. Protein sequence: CASSQRPRASGRDTQYF.

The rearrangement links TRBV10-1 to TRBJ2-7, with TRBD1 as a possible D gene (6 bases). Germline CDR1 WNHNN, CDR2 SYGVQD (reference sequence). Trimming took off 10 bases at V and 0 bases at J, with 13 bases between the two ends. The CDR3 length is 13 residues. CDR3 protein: CATRDTDSYEQYF. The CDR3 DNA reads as TGCGCCACCCGGGACACCGACTCCTACGAGCAGTACTTC.

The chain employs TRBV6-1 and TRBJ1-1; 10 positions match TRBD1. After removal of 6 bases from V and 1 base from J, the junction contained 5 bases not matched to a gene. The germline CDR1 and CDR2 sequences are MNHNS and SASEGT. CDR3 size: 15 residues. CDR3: CASRRQGAENTEAFF. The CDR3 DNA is TGTGCCAGCAGAAGACAGGGGGCTGAGAACACTGAAGCTTTCTTT.

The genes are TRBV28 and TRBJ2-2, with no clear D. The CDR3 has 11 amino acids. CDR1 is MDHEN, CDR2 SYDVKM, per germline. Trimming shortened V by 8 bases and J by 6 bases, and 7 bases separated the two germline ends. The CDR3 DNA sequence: TGTGCCAGCTCATTTTCCGGGGAGCTGTTTTTT. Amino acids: CASSFSGELFF.

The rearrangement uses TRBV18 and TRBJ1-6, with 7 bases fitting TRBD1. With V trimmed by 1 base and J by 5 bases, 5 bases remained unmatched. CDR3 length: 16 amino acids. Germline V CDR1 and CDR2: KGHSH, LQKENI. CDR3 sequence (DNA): TGTGCCAGCTCACCACGTTTGGGACAGAATAATTCACCCCTCCACTTT. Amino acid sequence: CASSPRLGQNNSPLHF.

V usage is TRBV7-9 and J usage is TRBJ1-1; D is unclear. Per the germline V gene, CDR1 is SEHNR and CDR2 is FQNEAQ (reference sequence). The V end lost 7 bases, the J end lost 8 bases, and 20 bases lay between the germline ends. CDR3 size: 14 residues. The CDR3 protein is CASTQRIGSGEAFF. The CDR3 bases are TGTGCCAGCACGCAAAGGATCGGGTCGGGGGAAGCTTTCTTT.

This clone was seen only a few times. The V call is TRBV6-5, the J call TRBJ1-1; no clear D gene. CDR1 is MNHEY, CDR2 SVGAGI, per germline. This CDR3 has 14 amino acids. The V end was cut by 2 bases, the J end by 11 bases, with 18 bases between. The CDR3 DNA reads TGTGCCAGCAGTTACGGGAGTCGGGAGACCTCGGCTTTCTTT. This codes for CASSYGSRETSAFF.

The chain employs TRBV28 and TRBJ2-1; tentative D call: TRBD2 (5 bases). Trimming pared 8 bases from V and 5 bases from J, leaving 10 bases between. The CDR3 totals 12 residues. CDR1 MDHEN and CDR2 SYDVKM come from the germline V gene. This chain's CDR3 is CASGWGDNEQFF. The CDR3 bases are TGTGCCAGCGGTTGGGGAGACAATGAGCAGTTCTTC.

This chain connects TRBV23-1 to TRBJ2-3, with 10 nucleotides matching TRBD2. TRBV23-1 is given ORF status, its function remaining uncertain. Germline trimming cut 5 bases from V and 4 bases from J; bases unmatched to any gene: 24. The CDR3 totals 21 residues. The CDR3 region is CASSTPRRLAGALVRADTQYF. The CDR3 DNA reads TGCGCCAGCAGTACCCCCAGGAGGCTAGCGGGGGCCCTTGTAAGGGCAGATACGCAGTATTTT.

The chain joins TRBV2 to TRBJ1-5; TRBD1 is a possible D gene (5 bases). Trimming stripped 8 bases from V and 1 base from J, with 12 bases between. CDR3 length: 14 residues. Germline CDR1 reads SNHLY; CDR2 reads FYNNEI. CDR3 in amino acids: CASAQRGSNQPQHF. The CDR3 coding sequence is TGTGCCAGCGCTCAGCGGGGGAGCAATCAGCCCCAGCATTTT.

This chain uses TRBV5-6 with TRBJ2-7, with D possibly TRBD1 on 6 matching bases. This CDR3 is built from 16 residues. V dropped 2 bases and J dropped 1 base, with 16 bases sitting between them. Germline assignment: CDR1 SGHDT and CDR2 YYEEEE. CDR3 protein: CASSFSPTDSSYEQYF. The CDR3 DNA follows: TGTGCCAGCAGCTTCTCCCCCACGGACAGTTCCTACGAGCAGTACTTC.

DNA of the CDR3: TGTGCCATCAGTGAGTCGGGGACTAGCGGGGTCCACGAGCAGTACTTC. Translated: CAISESGTSGVHEQYF. The chain carries TRBV10-3 and TRBJ2-7, with 13 bases matching TRBD2. Germline V gene sequence: CDR1 ENHRY, CDR2 SYGVKD. Trimming cost V 0 bases and J 5 bases; bases outside gene matches: 4. CDR3 size: 16 residues.

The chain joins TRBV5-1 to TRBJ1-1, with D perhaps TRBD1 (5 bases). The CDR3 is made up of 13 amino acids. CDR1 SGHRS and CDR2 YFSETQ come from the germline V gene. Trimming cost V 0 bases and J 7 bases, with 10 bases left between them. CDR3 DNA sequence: TGCGCCAGCAGCTTGGCGGGGGGGAATGAAGCTTTCTTT. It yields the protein CASSLAGGNEAFF.

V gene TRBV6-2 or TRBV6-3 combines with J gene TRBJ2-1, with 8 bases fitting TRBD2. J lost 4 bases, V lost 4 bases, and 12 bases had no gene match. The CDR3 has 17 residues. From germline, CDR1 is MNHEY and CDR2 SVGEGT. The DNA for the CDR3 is TGTGCCAGCAGTTTCTCCAGCGGGGGCCATCTTTACAATGAGCAGTTCTTC. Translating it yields CASSFSSGGHLYNEQFF.

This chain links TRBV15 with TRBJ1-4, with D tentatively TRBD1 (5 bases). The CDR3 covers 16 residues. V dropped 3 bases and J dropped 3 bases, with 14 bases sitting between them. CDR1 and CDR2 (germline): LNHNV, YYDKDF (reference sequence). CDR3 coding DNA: TGTGCCACCAGCAGTAAATCAGGGTGGGCTAATGAAAAACTGTTTTTT. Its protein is CATSSKSGWANEKLFF.

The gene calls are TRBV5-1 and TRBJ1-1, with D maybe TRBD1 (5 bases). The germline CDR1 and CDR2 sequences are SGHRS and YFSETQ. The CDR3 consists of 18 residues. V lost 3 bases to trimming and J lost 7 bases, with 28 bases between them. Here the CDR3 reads CASSSPLNVGVDRGEAFF. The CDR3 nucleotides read TGCGCCAGCAGCTCCCCCTTAAACGTAGGGGTTGATAGGGGTGAAGCTTTCTTT.

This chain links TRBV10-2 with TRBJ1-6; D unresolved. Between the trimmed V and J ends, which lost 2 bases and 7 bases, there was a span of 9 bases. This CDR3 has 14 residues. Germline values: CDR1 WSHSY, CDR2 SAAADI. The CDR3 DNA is TGCGCCAGCAGTGAGGGGAGAGGAAATTCACCCCTCCACTTT. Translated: CASSEGRGNSPLHF.

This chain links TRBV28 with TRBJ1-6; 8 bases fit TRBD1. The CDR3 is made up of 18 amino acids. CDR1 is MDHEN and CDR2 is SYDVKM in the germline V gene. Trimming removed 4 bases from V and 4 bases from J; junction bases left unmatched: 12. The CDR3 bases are TGTGCCAGCAGTTCCTCCGCGACAGGGGTCTATTATAATTCACCCCTCCACTTT. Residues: CASSSSATGVYYNSPLHF.

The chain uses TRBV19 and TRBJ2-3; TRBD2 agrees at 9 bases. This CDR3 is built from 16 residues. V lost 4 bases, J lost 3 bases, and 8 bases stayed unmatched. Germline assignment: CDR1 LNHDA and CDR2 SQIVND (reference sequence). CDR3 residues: CASSSGGAVLTDTQYF. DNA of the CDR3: TGTGCCAGTAGTAGCGGGGGGGCCGTTCTTACAGATACGCAGTATTTT.

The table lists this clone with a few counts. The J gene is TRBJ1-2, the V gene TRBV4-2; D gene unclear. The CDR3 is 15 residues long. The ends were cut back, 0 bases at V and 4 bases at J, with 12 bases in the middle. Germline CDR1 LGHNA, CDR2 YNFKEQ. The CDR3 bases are TGTGCCAGCAGCCAAGATAGGCTAACGGGCTATGGCTACACCTTC. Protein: CASSQDRLTGYGYTF.

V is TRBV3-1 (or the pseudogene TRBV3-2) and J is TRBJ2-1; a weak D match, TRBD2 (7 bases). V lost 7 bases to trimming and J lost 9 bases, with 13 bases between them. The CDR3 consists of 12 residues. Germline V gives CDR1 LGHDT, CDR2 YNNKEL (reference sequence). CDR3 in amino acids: CASKGGPGEQFF. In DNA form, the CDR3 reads TGTGCCAGCAAGGGGGGGCCAGGTGAGCAGTTCTTC.